The clone carrying this TCR beta chain was recorded many times. The source of the sample is a study of response to subunit inactivated influenza vaccine. TCRdb called the RT-PCR reads again in MiXCR, with one record for every CDR3 protein. The data show around 200,000 distinct CDR3 sequences, with approximately 12% seen just once and about 29% held by the top ten. V lost 3 bases and J lost 0, with 9 bases in between. CDR3 length equals 16 residues. Germline V CDR1 and CDR2: SGHTA, FQGNSA. These sequences were also reported in another study, on T cells expressing NK-cell markers. That publication notes: The authors made TCR beta cDNA libraries by 5'RACE template switching. This switching added a universal primer site and UMIs.

The sequences come from CD8+ T cells sorted from PBMCs, collected approximately 13 days after vaccination. This receptor was taken from a man aged 50 to 59 who received an inactivated influenza vaccine. The chain carries TRBV7-2 and TRBJ2-6, with D unclear. The CDR3 loop is CASSLRSFSGANVLTF. As DNA, the CDR3 is TGTGCCAGCAGCTTGCGTAGTTTCTCTGGGGCCAACGTCCTGACTTTC.